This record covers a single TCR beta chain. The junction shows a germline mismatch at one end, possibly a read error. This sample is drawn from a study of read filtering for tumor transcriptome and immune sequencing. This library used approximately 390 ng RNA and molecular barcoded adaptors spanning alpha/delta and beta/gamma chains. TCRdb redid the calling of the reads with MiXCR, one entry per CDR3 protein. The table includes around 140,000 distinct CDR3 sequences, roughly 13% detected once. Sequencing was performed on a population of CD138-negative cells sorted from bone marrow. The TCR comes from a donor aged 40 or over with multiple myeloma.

The chain's CDR3 is CATSGPPEEKLFF. DNA for the CDR3: TGTGCCACCAGTGGACCCCCTGAGGAAAAACTGTTTTTT. J is TRBJ1-4 and V is TRBV2; no reliable D call. This CDR3 has 13 amino acids. The germline gives CDR1 SNHLY, CDR2 FYNNEI.